The 23 T cell receptor beta chains given below trace back to one sample, sequenced in a study of T cell responses to AZD1222 COVID-19 vaccine. Sequencing was performed with immunoSEQ multiplex PCR; in TCRdb, only in-frame clones are kept and a portion is missing. The sample has 120,000 to 150,000 clones, about nine tenths seen once. This specimen consisted of peripheral blood, obtained on day 0 of MenACWY control vaccination. The receptors here all came from an adult in good health.

The chain couples TRBV18 to TRBJ2-7, with D perhaps given as TRBD1 or TRBD2 (5 bases each). CDR3 size: 14 residues. V was clipped by 6 bases and J by 1 base, with 13 bases between them. From germline, CDR1 is KGHSH and CDR2 LQKENI. DNA of the CDR3: TGTGCCAGCTCTACCCCGGGGCCATCCTACGAGCAGTACTTC. It codes for CASSTPGPSYEQYF.

The V gene is TRBV6-2 or TRBV6-3, the J gene TRBJ2-5; 8 bases are shared with TRBD1. From germline, CDR1 is MNHEY and CDR2 SVGEGT. The CDR3 spans 14 residues. Losses at the gene ends were 6 bases for V and 7 bases for J; bases not matched to a gene: 10. The CDR3 here is CASSGGQGGVTQYF. Written as DNA, the CDR3 is TGTGCCAGCAGCGGAGGACAGGGCGGTGTGACCCAGTACTTC.

This rearrangement joins TRBV10-2 to TRBJ1-6; D is possibly TRBD1 (5 bases). This CDR3 is built from 16 residues. Germline V CDR1 and CDR2: WSHSY, SAAADI. Trimming pared 8 bases from V and 0 bases from J, leaving 14 bases between. The CDR3 spells CASGFGDSSYNSPLHF. The CDR3, as DNA: TGCGCCAGCGGATTTGGAGACAGCTCCTATAATTCACCCCTCCACTTT.

As regards this clone: Other nucleotide sequences in the sample specify the same CDR3. The V call is TRBV6-1, the J call TRBJ2-5, with D unclear. CDR1 MNHNS and CDR2 SASEGT come from the germline V gene. This CDR3 contains 13 residues. Trimming pared 1 base from V and 5 bases from J, leaving 8 bases between. In DNA form, the CDR3 reads TGTGCCAGCAGTGAAGGGGGTGCGGAGACCCAGTACTTC. This codes for CASSEGGAETQYF.

The chain combines TRBV6-2 or TRBV6-3 with TRBJ1-3; D remains ambiguous. This CDR3 comprises 15 residues. Trimming took 1 base from V and 4 from J, leaving 11 bases between them. In germline, CDR1 is MNHEY, CDR2 SVGEGT. CDR3 in DNA: TGTGCCAGCAGTTACTTCGGGAGAAGAGGAAACACCATATATTTT. Encoded protein: CASSYFGRRGNTIYF.

This clone has ten or more counts. The V gene is TRBV27, the J gene TRBJ2-2, with D possibly TRBD1 on 6 matching bases. CDR3 length: 14 amino acids. Germline loops: CDR1 MNHEY, CDR2 SMNVEV (reference sequence). V was pared by 5 bases and J by 1 base, with 8 bases between. The CDR3 sequence: CASSPGVNTGELFF. DNA of the CDR3: TGTGCCAGCAGTCCAGGGGTGAACACCGGGGAGCTGTTTTTT.

The table lists this clone with a few counts. This chain links TRBV5-1 with TRBJ1-4; D is undetermined. CDR1 is SGHRS and CDR2 is YFSETQ in the germline V gene. The ends were cut back, 0 bases at V and 0 bases at J, with 6 bases in the middle. The CDR3 is 15 residues long. The CDR3 DNA follows: TGCGCCAGCAGCTTGGGGGTTGCAACTAATGAAAAACTGTTTTTT. Its translation: CASSLGVATNEKLFF.

This chain joins TRBV11-2 and TRBJ1-5, with D possibly TRBD1 on 6 matching bases. The CDR3 is 17 amino acids. V lost 1 base to trimming and J lost 7 bases, with 20 bases between them. CDR1 SGHAT and CDR2 FQNNGV come from the germline V gene. CDR3 amino acids: CASSLGSTGGGRQPQHF. DNA for the CDR3: TGTGCCAGCAGCTTAGGGTCCACAGGTGGGGGGCGGCAGCCCCAGCATTTT.

The chain links TRBV9 to TRBJ2-5, with TRBD1 identical over 8 bases. Germline V gene data show CDR1 as SGDLS and CDR2 as YYNGEE. With V trimmed by 4 bases and J by 2 bases, 7 bases remained unmatched. This CDR3 is built from 15 residues. The CDR3: CASSSWGQAQETQYF. The CDR3 region has the DNA TGTGCCAGCAGCTCGTGGGGACAGGCACAAGAGACCCAGTACTTC.

This clone has a single count. The chain joins TRBV28 to TRBJ2-7; 7 bases line up with TRBD1. Trimming at V came to 5 bases and at J to 0 bases, leaving 10 bases not matched to a gene. The CDR3 consists of 16 residues. The germline V gene has CDR1 MDHEN and CDR2 SYDVKM. CDR3: CASSDLGQAGSYEQYF. CDR3 DNA: TGTGCCAGCAGTGACCTAGGACAGGCGGGCTCCTACGAGCAGTACTTC.

The genes are TRBV27 and TRBJ2-1; D may be TRBD2 (6 bases). The CDR3 contains 15 residues. V was trimmed by 3 bases and J by 4 bases, leaving 13 bases between them. CDR1 is MNHEY, CDR2 SMNVEV, per germline (reference sequence). The CDR3: CASSLRGGKYNEQFF. The CDR3 DNA follows: TGTGCCAGCAGTTTGAGGGGCGGGAAGTACAATGAGCAGTTCTTC.

V gene TRBV2 combines with J gene TRBJ1-4; D call uncertain. Germline CDR1 SNHLY, CDR2 FYNNEI. This CDR3 spans 12 amino acids. V lost 2 bases to trimming and J lost 7 bases, with 5 bases between them. CDR3 amino acids: CASSETAEKLFF. The CDR3 nucleotides are TGTGCCAGCAGTGAAACAGCTGAAAAACTGTTTTTT.

The chain recombines TRBV7-9 with TRBJ1-1; D gene uncertain. Trimming cost V 3 bases and J 0 bases, with 11 bases left between them. The CDR3 has 15 amino acids. Germline V gene sequence: CDR1 SEHNR, CDR2 FQNEAQ (reference sequence). The CDR3 DNA reads as TGTGCCAGCAGCTTCCCCGGGGAAATGAACACTGAAGCTTTCTTT. This gives the protein CASSFPGEMNTEAFF. Supplemented by reference TRBV7-9 and TRBJ1-1, the full variable domain reads DTGVSQNPRHKITKRGQNVTFRCDPISEHNRLYWYRQTLGQGPEFLTYFQNEAQLEKSRLLSDRFSAERPKGSFSTLEIQRTEQGDSAMYLCASSFPGEMNTEAFFGQGTRLTVV.

The chain joins TRBV7-3 to TRBJ2-5; 9 nucleotides align to TRBD2. V shed 2 bases, J shed 5 bases, and the junction held 0 bases outside the gene matches. CDR3 length: 13 residues. The germline V gene encodes CDR1 SGHTA and CDR2 FQGTGA. CDR3 in amino acids: CASSLGLAETQYF. Written as DNA, the CDR3 is TGTGCCAGCAGCTTAGGACTAGCGGAGACCCAGTACTTC.

This clone has more than one count but fewer than ten. The chain carries TRBV4-2 and TRBJ1-2; D may be TRBD1 (5 bases). V was clipped by 0 bases and J by 4 bases, with 15 bases between them. Germline assignment: CDR1 LGHNA and CDR2 YNFKEQ. The CDR3 is 16 residues long. The CDR3 loop is CASSQDRGLLSYGYTF. CDR3 sequence (DNA): TGTGCCAGCAGCCAAGATCGGGGCCTGCTGTCCTATGGCTACACCTTC.

The genes are TRBV7-9 and TRBJ1-1; TRBD1 aligns across 9 bases. V lost 4 bases to trimming and J lost 1 base; unmatched junction nucleotides: 4. The CDR3 consists of 15 residues. CDR1 is SEHNR, CDR2 FQNEAQ, per germline (reference sequence). CDR3 nucleotides: TGTGCCAGCAGCTCTCGGACAGGGGCGAACACTGAAGCTTTCTTT. Translating it yields CASSSRTGANTEAFF.

The V and J genes are TRBV6-1 and TRBJ1-2, with D possibly being TRBD1 (5 bases). This CDR3 is 16 amino acids long. V shed 1 base and J shed 2 bases, with 14 bases lying between them. In germline, CDR1 is MNHNS, CDR2 SASEGT. The CDR3 is CASSEDGGVYNYGYTF. The CDR3 nucleotides read TGTGCCAGCAGTGAAGATGGGGGGGTTTACAACTATGGCTACACCTTC.

V usage is TRBV7-6 and J usage is TRBJ1-6, with TRBD1 matching over 9 bases. In germline, CDR1 is SGHVS, CDR2 FNYEAQ. V gave up 7 bases and J gave up 7 bases; unmatched junction bases: 8. This CDR3 region has 15 residues. The CDR3 nucleotides read TGTGCCAGCACCGAATGGGACAGGGAGAATTCACCCCTCCACTTT. Amino acid sequence: CASTEWDRENSPLHF.

The chain recombines TRBV28 with TRBJ1-2, with TRBD1 matching 7 bases. After removal of 4 bases from V and 6 bases from J, the junction contained 11 bases not matched to a gene. CDR1 and CDR2 from the germline V gene are MDHEN and SYDVKM. This CDR3 comprises 15 residues. The CDR3 DNA sequence: TGTGCCAGCAGTTCGGGTCAAGGGGGCTCGGATGGCTACACCTTC. Translation: CASSSGQGGSDGYTF.

The chain couples TRBV28 to TRBJ2-1, with 11 positions matching TRBD2. Losses at the gene ends were 6 bases for V and 4 bases for J; bases not matched to a gene: 5. CDR3 size: 15 residues. CDR1 is MDHEN, CDR2 SYDVKM, per germline. In nucleotides, the CDR3 is TGTGCCAGCAGCCTACGACTAGCGGGGTACAATGAGCAGTTCTTC. Protein: CASSLRLAGYNEQFF. Based on the CDR3 plus reference TRBV28 and TRBJ2-1, the full variable domain is DVKVTQSSRYLVKRTGEKVFLECVQDMDHENMFWYRQDPGLGLRLIYFSYDVKMKEKGDIPEGYSVSREKKERFSLILESASTNQTSMYLCASSLRLAGYNEQFFGPGTRLTVL.

This clone was seen once. V and J are TRBV19 and TRBJ2-2; D ambiguous. Germline V gene data show CDR1 as LNHDA and CDR2 as SQIVND (reference sequence). Trimming left V 2 bases short and J 0 bases short, with 4 bases between. The length of the CDR3 is 14 residues. DNA of the CDR3: TGTGCCAGTAGTATACTCGCGAACACCGGGGAGCTGTTTTTT. It encodes CASSILANTGELFF.

CDR3 bases: TGTGCCAGCAGTTTCGTCCGGAACACTGAAGCTTTCTTT. Translating it yields CASSFVRNTEAFF. This sequence joins TRBV12-3 or TRBV12-4 and TRBJ1-1; D is unclear. The CDR3 totals 13 residues. Trimming shortened V by 3 bases and J by 1 base, and 6 bases separated the two germline ends.

The DNA for the CDR3 is TGTGCCAGCAGGAGGGGGCAGGGCAATCAGCCCCAGCATTTT. Translated: CASRRGQGNQPQHF. The chain uses TRBV2 and TRBJ1-5; 7 bases are a match to TRBD1. This CDR3 region has 14 residues. V lost 6 bases and J lost 2; bases outside the gene matches: 4. Germline loops: CDR1 SNHLY, CDR2 FYNNEI. Based on the CDR3 plus reference TRBV2 and TRBJ1-5, the full variable domain is EPEVTQTPSHQVTQMGQEVILRCVPISNHLYFYWYRQILGQKVEFLVSFYNNEISEKSEIFDDQFSVERPDGSNFTLKIRSTKLEDSAMYFCASRRGQGNQPQHFGDGTRLSIL.